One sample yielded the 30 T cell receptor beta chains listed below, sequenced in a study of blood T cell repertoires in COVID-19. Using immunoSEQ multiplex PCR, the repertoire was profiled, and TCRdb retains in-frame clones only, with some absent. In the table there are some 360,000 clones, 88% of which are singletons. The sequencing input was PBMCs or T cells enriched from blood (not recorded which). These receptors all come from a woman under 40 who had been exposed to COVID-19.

DNA for the CDR3: TGTGCCAGCAGCCAGGGGACGATCACCGGGGAGCTGTTTTTT. Its protein product is CASSQGTITGELFF. This sequence joins TRBV9 and TRBJ2-2, with a tentative D call TRBD1 (6 bases). The V and J ends lost 4 bases and 4 bases respectively, with 11 bases between them. The CDR3 extends over 14 amino acids. Germline assignment: CDR1 SGDLS and CDR2 YYNGEE.

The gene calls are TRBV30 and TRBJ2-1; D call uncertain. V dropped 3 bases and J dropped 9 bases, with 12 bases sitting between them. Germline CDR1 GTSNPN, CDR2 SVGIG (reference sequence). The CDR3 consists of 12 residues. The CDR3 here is CAWSPSVGEQFF. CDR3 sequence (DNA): TGTGCCTGGAGCCCTAGTGTCGGTGAGCAGTTCTTC. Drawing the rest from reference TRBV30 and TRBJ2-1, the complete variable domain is SQTIHQWPATLVQPVGSPLSLECTVEGTSNPNLYWYRQAAGRGLQLLFYSVGIGQISSEVPQNLSASRPQDRQFILSSKKLLLSDSGFYLCAWSPSVGEQFFGPGTRLTVL.

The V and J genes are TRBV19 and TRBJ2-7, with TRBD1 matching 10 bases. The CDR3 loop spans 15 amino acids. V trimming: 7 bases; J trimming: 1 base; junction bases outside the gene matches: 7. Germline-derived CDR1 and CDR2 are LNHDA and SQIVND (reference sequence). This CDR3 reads CASTKGQGKSYEQYF. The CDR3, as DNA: TGTGCCAGTACCAAGGGACAGGGGAAGTCCTACGAGCAGTACTTC.

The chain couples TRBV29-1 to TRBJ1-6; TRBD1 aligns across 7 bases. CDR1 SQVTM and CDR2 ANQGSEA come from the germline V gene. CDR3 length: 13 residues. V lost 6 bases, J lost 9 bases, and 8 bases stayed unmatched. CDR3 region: CSVDTGAGSPLHF. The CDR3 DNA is TGCAGCGTAGATACAGGGGCAGGTTCACCCCTCCACTTT.

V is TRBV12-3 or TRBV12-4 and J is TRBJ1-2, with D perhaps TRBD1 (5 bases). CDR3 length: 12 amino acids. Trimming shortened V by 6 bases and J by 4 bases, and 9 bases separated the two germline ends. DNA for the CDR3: TGTGCCAGCAGAGTCGACAGCTATGGCTACACCTTC. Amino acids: CASRVDSYGYTF.

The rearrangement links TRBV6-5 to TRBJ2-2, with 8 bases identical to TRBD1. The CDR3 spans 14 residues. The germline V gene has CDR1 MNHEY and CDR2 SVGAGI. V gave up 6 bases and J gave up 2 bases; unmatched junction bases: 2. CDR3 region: CASRGQVNTGELFF. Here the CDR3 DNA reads TGTGCCAGCAGGGGACAGGTTAACACCGGGGAGCTGTTTTTT.

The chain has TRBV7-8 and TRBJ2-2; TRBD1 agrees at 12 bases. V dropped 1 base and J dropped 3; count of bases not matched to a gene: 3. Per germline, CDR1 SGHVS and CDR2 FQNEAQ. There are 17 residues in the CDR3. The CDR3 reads CASSLVGTGGYTGELFF. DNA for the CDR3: TGTGCCAGCAGCTTAGTGGGGACAGGGGGCTACACCGGGGAGCTGTTTTTT.

CDR3 in DNA: TGTGCCAGCACCTCAGACTCTGGAAACACCATATATTTT. It is translated as CASTSDSGNTIYF. The chain employs TRBV6-5 and TRBJ1-3; D is unclear. The CDR3 extends over 13 amino acids. Between the trimmed V and J ends, which lost 7 bases and 0 bases, there was a span of 7 bases. The germline V gene encodes CDR1 MNHEY and CDR2 SVGAGI.

The CDR3 nucleotides read TGTGCCGTACAGAAGGGGGCAGGGTCCTACGAGCAGTACTTC. It codes for CAVQKGAGSYEQYF. The chain recombines TRBV6-5 with TRBJ2-7; 7 bases fit TRBD1. CDR1 is MNHEY and CDR2 is SVGAGI in the germline V gene. J gave up 1 base and V 11 bases, and 11 bases lay outside the gene matches. CDR3 length: 14 amino acids.

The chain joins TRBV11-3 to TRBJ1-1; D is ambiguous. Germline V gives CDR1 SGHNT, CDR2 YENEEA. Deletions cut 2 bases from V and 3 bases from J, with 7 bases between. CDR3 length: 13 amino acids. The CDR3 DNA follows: TGTGCCAGCAGCTTAAGATCGGACACTGAAGCTTTCTTT. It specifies CASSLRSDTEAFF.

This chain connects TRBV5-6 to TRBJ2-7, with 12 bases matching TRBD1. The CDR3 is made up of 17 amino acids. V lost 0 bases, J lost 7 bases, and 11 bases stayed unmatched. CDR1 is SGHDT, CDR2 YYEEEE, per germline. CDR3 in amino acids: CASSLGLGTGGRREQYF. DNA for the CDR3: TGTGCCAGCAGCTTGGGCTTAGGGACAGGGGGCCGAAGGGAGCAGTACTTC.

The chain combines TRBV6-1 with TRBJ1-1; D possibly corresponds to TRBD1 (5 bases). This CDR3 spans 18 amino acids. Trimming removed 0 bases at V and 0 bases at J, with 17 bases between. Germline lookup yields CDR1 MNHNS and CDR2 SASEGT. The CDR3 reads CASSEALDSIIMNTEAFF. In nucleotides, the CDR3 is TGTGCCAGCAGTGAAGCGCTAGACAGTATCATCATGAACACTGAAGCTTTCTTT.

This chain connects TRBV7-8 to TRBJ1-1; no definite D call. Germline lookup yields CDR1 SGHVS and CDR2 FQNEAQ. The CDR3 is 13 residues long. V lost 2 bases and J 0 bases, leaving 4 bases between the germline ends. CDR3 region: CASSLQMNTEAFF. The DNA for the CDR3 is TGTGCCAGCAGCTTACAAATGAACACTGAAGCTTTCTTT.

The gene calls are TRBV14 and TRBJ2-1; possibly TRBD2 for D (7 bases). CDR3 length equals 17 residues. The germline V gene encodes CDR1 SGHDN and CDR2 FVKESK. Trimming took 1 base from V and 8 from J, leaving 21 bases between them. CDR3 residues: CASSQVLGGGVGDEQFF. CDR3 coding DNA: TGTGCCAGCAGCCAAGTTTTAGGGGGAGGGGTGGGAGATGAGCAGTTCTTC.

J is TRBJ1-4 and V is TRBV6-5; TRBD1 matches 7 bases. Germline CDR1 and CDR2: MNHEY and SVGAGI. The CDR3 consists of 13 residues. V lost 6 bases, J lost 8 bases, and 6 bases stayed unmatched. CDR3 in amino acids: CASRQGQGEKLFF. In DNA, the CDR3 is TGTGCCAGCAGACAGGGGCAAGGGGAAAAACTGTTTTTT.

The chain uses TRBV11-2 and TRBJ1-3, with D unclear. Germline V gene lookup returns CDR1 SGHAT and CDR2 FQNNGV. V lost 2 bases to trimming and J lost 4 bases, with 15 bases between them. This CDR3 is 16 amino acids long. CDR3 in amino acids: CASSLRSVAGGNTIYF. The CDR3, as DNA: TGTGCCAGCAGCTTAAGATCGGTGGCAGGAGGAAACACCATATATTTT.

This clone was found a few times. The CDR3 loop is CASSSPGGNYGYTF. Here the CDR3 DNA reads TGTGCCAGCAGTTCCCCGGGAGGGAACTATGGCTACACCTTC. The V and J genes are TRBV28 and TRBJ1-2; D gene unclear. In germline, CDR1 is MDHEN, CDR2 SYDVKM. Deletions cut 4 bases from V and 2 bases from J, with 11 bases between. CDR3 length equals 14 residues.

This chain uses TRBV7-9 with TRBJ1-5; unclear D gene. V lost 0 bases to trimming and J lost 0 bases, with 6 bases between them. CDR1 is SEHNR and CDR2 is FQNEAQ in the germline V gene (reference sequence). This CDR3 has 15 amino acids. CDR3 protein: CASSLASSSNQPQHF. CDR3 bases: TGTGCCAGCAGCTTAGCTAGTAGTAGCAATCAGCCCCAGCATTTT. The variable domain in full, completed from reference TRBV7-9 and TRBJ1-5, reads DTGVSQNPRHKITKRGQNVTFRCDPISEHNRLYWYRQTLGQGPEFLTYFQNEAQLEKSRLLSDRFSAERPKGSFSTLEIQRTEQGDSAMYLCASSLASSSNQPQHFGDGTRLSIL.

This CDR3 reads CASSLGQGSNSPLHF. The CDR3 region has the DNA TGCGCCAGCAGCTTGGGGCAGGGTAGTAATTCACCCCTCCACTTT. V and J are TRBV5-1 and TRBJ1-6; perhaps TRBD1 as D (5 bases). This CDR3 is built from 15 residues. V was trimmed by 0 bases and J by 6 bases, leaving 10 bases between them. Per germline, CDR1 SGHRS and CDR2 YFSETQ.

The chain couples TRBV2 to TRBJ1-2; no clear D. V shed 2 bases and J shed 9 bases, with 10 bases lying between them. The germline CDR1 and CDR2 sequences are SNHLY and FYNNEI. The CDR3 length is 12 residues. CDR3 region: CASSELVQSYTF. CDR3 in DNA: TGTGCCAGCAGTGAATTAGTACAGAGCTACACCTTC.

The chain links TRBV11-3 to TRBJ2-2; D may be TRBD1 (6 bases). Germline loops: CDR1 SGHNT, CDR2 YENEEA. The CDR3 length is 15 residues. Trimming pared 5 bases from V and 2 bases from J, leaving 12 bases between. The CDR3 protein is CASSAGTFNTGELFF. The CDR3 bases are TGTGCCAGCAGCGCCGGGACATTTAACACCGGGGAGCTGTTTTTT.

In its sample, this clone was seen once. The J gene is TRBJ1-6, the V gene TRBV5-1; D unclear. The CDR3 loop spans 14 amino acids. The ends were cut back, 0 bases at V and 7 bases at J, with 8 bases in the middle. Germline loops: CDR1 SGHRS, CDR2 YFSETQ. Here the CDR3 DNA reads TGCGCCAGCAGCTTGGACGGAGAAAATTCACCCCTCCACTTT. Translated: CASSLDGENSPLHF.

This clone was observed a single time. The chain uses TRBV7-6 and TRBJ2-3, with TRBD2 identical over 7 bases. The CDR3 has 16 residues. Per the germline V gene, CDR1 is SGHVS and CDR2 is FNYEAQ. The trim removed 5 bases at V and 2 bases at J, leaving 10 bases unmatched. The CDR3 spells CASSRGGSGATDTQYF. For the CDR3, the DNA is TGTGCCAGCAGCCGCGGGGGAAGCGGGGCCACAGATACGCAGTATTTT.

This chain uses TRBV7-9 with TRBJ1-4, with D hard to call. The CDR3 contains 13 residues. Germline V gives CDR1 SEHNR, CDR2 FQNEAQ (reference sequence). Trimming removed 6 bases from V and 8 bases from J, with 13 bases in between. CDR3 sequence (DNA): TGTGCCAGCAGGCTACCCACGGGGGAAAAACTGTTTTTT. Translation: CASRLPTGEKLFF. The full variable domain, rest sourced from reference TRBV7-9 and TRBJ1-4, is DTGVSQNPRHKITKRGQNVTFRCDPISEHNRLYWYRQTLGQGPEFLTYFQNEAQLEKSRLLSDRFSAERPKGSFSTLEIQRTEQGDSAMYLCASRLPTGEKLFFGSGTQLSVL.

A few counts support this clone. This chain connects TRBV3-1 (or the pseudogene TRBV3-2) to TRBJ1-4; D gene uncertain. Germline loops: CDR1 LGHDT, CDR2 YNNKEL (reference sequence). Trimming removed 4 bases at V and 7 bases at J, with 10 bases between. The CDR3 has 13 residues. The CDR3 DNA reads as TGTGCCAGCAGCCTAGGAGGGTCTGAAAAACTGTTTTTT. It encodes CASSLGGSEKLFF.

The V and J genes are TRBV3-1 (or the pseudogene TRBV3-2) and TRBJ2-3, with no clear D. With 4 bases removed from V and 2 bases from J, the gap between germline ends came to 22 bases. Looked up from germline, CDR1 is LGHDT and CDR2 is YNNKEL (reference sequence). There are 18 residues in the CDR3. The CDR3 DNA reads TGTGCCAGCAGCCCCAACCCCCGGCTAGGCCATATCACAGATACGCAGTATTTT. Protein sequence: CASSPNPRLGHITDTQYF.

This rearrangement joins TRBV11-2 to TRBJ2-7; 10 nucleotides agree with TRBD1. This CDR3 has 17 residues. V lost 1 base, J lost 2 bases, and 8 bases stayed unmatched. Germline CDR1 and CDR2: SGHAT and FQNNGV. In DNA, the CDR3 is TGTGCCAGCAGCTTAGGGATGGGGACAGGGGTGGCCTACGAGCAGTACTTC. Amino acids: CASSLGMGTGVAYEQYF.

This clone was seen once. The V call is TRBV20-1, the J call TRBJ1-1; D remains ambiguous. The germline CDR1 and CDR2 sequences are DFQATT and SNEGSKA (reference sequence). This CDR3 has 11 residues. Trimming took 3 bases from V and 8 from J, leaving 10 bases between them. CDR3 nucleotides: TGCAGTGCTAGTGGCCGGTGGGAAGCTTTCTTT. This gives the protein CSASGRWEAFF.

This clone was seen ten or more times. The CDR3 nucleotides are TGTGCCAGCAGCTTAGCGACGGGAGGAGTGGCCTCGCAGTATTTT. It encodes CASSLATGGVASQYF. The V and J genes are TRBV7-9 and TRBJ2-3, with 7 positions matching TRBD2. V lost 0 bases to trimming and J lost 10 bases; unmatched junction nucleotides: 10. The CDR3 has 15 residues. From germline, CDR1 is SEHNR and CDR2 FQNEAQ (reference sequence).

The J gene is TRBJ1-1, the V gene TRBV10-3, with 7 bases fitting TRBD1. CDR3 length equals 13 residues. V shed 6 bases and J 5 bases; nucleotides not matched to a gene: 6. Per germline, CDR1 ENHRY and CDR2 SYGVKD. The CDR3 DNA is TGTGCCATCAGCGACAGGGCGGGGACTGAAGCTTTCTTT. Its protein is CAISDRAGTEAFF.